This TCR beta chain comes out of a study of blood T cell repertoires in COVID-19. Study information: Some COVID-19 samples were acute and others convalescent; all came from the United States, Italy and Spain. Sources were T cells, B-cell-depleted T cells, or PBMCs; the material itself was cDNA or gDNA.

In the original processing: It was from reference gene primer amplification that nucleated cell counts were estimated. The protocol was immunoSEQ multiplex PCR, while the TCRdb copy is restricted to in-frame clones and leaves out a portion. The V and J calls and clone size were taken over from that table, and D and trimming were inferred from the DNA. Of over 90,000 clones listed, 75% to 95% are singletons. Trimming cost V 2 bases and J 1 base; bases outside gene matches: 6. This CDR3 is built from 16 residues. CDR1 is SGHRS, CDR2 YFSETQ, per germline. The TCR comes from a man aged 18 to 35 with acute or convalescent COVID-19. The chain joins TRBV5-1 to TRBJ2-3; 8 bases line up with TRBD2. The source material was peripheral blood. The CDR3 nucleotides read TGCGCCAGCAGCTTATACGGACTAGCTGGCACAGATACGCAGTATTTT. Amino acid sequence: CASSLYGLAGTDTQYF.